A single sample gave rise to the 2 T cell receptor beta chains below, sequenced in a study of blood T cell repertoires in COVID-19. Assay used: immunoSEQ multiplex PCR; TCRdb lists only in-frame clones, some missing. This table has roughly 180,000 clones, over 75% appearing once. Input material: PBMCs or T cells enriched from blood (not recorded which). The origin of the receptors is a middle-aged woman with acute COVID-19.

This clone appeared once. The chain carries TRBV5-5 and TRBJ1-5; TRBD1 matches 7 bases. V trimming: 3 bases; J trimming: 3 bases; junction bases outside the gene matches: 6. Germline values: CDR1 SGHKS, CDR2 YYEKEE (reference sequence). The length of the CDR3 is 15 residues. CDR3 loop: CASSSETGYNQPQHF. The CDR3 DNA follows: TGTGCCAGCAGCTCGGAGACAGGGTACAATCAGCCCCAGCATTTT. The variable domain in full, with the rest retrieved from reference TRBV5-5 and TRBJ1-5, is DAGVTQSPTHLIKTRGQQVTLRCSPISGHKSVSWYQQVLGQGPQFIFQYYEKEERGRGNFPDRFSARQFPNYSSELNVNALLLGDSALYLCASSSETGYNQPQHFGDGTRLSIL.

The chain couples TRBV6-5 to TRBJ2-2; 7 bases agree with TRBD1. The V gene's germline CDR1 is MNHEY and CDR2 SVGAGI. V lost 6 bases, J lost 5 bases, and 3 bases stayed unmatched. The CDR3 runs to 13 residues. CDR3 DNA sequence: TGTGCCAGCAGGTCCAGGGGGACCGGGGAGCTGTTTTTT. Translating it yields CASRSRGTGELFF.